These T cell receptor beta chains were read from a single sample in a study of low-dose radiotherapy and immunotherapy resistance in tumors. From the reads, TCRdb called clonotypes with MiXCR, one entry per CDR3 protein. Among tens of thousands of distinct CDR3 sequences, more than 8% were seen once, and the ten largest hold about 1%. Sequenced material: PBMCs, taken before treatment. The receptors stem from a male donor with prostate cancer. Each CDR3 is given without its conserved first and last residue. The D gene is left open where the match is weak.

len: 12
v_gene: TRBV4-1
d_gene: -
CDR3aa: ASRKAGDTLYLH

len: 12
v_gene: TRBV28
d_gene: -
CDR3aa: ASSPAGYNSPLH

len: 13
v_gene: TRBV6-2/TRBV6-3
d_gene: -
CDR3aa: ASNGAAAYNQPQH

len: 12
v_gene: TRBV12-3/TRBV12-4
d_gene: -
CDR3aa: ASSSGGGAYEQY

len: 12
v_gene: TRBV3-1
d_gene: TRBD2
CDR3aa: ASSQIGTSDEQY

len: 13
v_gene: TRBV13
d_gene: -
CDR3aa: ASSFSGLGNQPQH

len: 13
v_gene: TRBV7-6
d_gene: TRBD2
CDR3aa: ASSLTGGPFQTQY

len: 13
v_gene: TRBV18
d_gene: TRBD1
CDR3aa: ASSPRNTGGTEAF

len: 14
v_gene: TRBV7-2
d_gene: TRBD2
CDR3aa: ASSTRTSGIYNEQF

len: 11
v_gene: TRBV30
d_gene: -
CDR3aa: AWSVQRVETQY

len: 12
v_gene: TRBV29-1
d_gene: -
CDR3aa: SVVEGTNNSPLH

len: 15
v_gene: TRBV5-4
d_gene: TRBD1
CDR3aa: ASSFGTGLASGYEQY

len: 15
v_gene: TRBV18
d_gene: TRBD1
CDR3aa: ASSLSASGTGIYEQY

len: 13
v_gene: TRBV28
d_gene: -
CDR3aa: ASSLYYTTTDTQY

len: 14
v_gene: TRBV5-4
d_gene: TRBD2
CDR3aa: ASSLALAGGYNEQF

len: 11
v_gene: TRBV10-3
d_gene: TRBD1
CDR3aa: ATAGGSTDTQY

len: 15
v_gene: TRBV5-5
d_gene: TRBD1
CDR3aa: ASSLRTGWAGANVLT

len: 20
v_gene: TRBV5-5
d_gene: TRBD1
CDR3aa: ASSLGGSGSVAGTGVYNEQF

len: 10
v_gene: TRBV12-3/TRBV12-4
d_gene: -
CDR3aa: ASSLRQYEQY

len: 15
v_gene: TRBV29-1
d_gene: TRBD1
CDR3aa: SVVTGGSHSGANVLT

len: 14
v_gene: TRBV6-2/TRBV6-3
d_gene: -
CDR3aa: ASSKHIQGRTGEQY

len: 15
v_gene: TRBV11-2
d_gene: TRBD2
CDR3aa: ASSLGTSGRVTDTQY

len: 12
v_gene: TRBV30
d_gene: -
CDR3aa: AWRGSGISYEQY

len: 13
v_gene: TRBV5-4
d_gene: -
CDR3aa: ASSLGGASTDTQY

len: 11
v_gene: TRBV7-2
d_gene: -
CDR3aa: ASSLARSYEQY

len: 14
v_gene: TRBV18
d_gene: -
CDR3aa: ASSPRALTTNTEAF

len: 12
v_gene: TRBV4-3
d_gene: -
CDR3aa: ASSQNPGSYEQY

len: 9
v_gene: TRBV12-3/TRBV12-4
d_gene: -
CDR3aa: ASRQSYEQY

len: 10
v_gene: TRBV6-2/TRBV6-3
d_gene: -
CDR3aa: ASSYNPLEQF

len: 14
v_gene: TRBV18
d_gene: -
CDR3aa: ASSPRGGVGANVLT

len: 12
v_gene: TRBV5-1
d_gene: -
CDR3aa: ASSLESGNTEAF

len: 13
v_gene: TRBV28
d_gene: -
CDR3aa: ASSARQYATETQY

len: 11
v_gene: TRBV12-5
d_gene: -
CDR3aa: ASGLGAGREQY

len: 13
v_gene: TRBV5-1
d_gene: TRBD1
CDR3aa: ASSLFPGGEQPQH

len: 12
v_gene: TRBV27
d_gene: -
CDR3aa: ASSFGGDQNEQF

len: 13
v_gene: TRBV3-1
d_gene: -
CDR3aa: ASSQEGGRGHGYT

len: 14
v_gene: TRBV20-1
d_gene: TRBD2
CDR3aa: SARGRTSGMVDTQY

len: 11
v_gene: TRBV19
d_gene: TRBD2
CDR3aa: ASGTSGMNEQF

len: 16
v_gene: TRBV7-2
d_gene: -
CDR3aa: ASSLRLWGGFGDEKLF

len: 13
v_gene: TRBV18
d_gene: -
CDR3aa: ASSPKSGFGDTQY

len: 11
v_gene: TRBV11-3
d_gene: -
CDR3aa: ASSSTYQETQY

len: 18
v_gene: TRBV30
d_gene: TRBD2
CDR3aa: AWSVFFTSGSGMETDTQY

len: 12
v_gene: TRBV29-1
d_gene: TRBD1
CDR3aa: SVEGQGAYKVQF

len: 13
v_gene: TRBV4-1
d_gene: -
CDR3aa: ASSSPPSGANVLT

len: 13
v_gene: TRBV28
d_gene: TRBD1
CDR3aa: ASSEDRGPFWEQY

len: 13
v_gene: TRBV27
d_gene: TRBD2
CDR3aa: ASRPSGRGWNEQF

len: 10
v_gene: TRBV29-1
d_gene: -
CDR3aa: SVGTPNTEAF

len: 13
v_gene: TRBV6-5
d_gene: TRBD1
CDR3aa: ASSFGTDAQETQY

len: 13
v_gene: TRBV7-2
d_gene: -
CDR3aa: ASSLLVGARGEQF

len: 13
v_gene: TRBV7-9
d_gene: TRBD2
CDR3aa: ASSWGTSETGELF

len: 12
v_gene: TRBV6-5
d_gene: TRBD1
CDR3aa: ASSLTGAHQPQH

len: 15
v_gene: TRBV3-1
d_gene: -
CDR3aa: ASRINSGASSYNEQF